The present T cell receptor beta chain was sequenced within a study of T cells expressing NK-cell markers. Overall study: HCMV seropositivity characterized seven of the eight sequenced donors, and seronegativity one. Study results and limitations: Of CD8+ T cells, 1.0-7.0% belonged to dominant NKG2C+ clonotypes in more than five donors.

A note on this clonotype: Its antigen is not identified.

In generating TCR beta cDNA, 5'RACE template switching with UMIs was used. TCRdb reprocessed the 5' RACE reads and stores each CDR3 protein as one record, lacking DNA. This sample's table reports 450,000 to 600,000 distinct CDR3 sequences. CDR1 and CDR2 from the germline V gene are MNHEY and SVGAGI. The CDR3 is 15 residues long. Specimen: blood T cells: a sorted CD56 or NKG2C T cell subset, CD4+ or CD8+ T cells, or bulk PBMC T cells (not recorded which). The V and J genes are TRBV6-5 and TRBJ1-3. This receptor was identified in a young man in good health. CDR3 loop: CASSYGSSSGNTIYF.